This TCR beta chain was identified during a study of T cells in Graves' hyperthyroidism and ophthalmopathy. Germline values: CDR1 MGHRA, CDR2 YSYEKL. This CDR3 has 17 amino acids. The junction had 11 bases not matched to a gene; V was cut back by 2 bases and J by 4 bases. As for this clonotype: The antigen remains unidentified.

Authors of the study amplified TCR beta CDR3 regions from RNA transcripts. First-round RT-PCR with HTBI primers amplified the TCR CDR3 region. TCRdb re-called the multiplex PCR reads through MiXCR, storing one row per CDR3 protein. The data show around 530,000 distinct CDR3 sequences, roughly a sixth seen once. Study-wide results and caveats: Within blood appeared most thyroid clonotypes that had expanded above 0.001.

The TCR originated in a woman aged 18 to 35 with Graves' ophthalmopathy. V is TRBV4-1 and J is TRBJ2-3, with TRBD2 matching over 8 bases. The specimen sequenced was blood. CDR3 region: CASSQWVSGEFPDTQYF. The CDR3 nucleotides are TGCGCCAGCAGCCAATGGGTTAGCGGGGAGTTCCCAGATACGCAGTATTTT.